This T cell receptor beta chain was documented in a study of blood T cell repertoires in COVID-19. The overall study: Samples taken during acute and convalescent COVID-19 were collected in the United States, Italy and Spain. T cells, B-cell-depleted T cells, or PBMCs supplied cDNA or gDNA.

Under the authors' procedure: Counts of nucleated cells, estimated from reference gene primer amplification, were obtained. Clones were read by immunoSEQ multiplex PCR, and TCRdb kept only the in-frame ones, dropping some. The V and J calls and clone size are taken from that table; D and trimming were inferred from the DNA. The sample includes around 68,000 clones, approximately 90% of them seen just once. The V gene's germline CDR1 is SGHVS and CDR2 FQNEAQ. The CDR3 covers 17 residues. V shed 3 bases, J shed 3 bases, and the junction held 8 bases outside the gene matches. The TCR originated in a human donor in a cohort sampled during active COVID-19. The sequenced material came from peripheral blood. V and J are TRBV7-8 and TRBJ2-5, with 12 bases that match TRBD2. The CDR3 DNA is TGTGCCAGCAGCTTGGTAACTAGCGGGAGGCGGAAAGAGACCCAGTACTTC. As protein: CASSLVTSGRRKETQYF. The full variable domain, rest sourced from reference TRBV7-8 and TRBJ2-5, is GAGVSQSPRYKVAKRGQDVALRCDPISGHVSLFWYQQALGQGPEFLTYFQNEAQLDKSGLPSDRFFAERPEGSVSTLKIQRTQQEDSAVYLCASSLVTSGRRKETQYFGPGTRLLVL.